This is a list of T cell receptor beta chains from one sample in a study of shared clonotypes between healthy human individuals. TCRdb's copy holds only in-frame clones and misses some; the assay was immunoSEQ multiplex PCR. The profile shows about 600,000 clones, nearly 98% of them singletons. Material for sequencing was naive CD8+ T cells sorted from blood. All receptors derive from a man in his thirties or forties in good health. The CDR3 runs from the conserved cysteine through the conserved F or W. Fields, in order: D gene, V gene, clone size, J gene, CDR3 protein, CDR3 DNA. D genes are given only for firm matches. Part of the rows lack a size; the others show once, few, many or a class for expanded clones.

D: .
V: TRBV5-4
size: .
J: TRBJ2-3
CDR3: CASSFLTDTQYF
DNA: TGTGCCAGCAGCTTTCTGACAGATACGCAGTATTTT

D: TRBD1
V: TRBV29-1
size: .
J: TRBJ1-1
CDR3: CSVEGVQGVGDEAFF
DNA: TGCAGCGTTGAAGGCGTACAGGGGGTGGGCGATGAAGCTTTCTTT

D: .
V: TRBV7-9
size: .
J: TRBJ1-1
CDR3: CASSSNTEAFF
DNA: TGTGCCAGCAGCTCGAATACTGAAGCTTTCTTT

D: .
V: TRBV27
size: .
J: TRBJ2-7
CDR3: CASSLSMQGLAYEQYF
DNA: TGTGCCAGCAGTTTATCTATGCAGGGACTTGCCTACGAGCAGTACTTC

D: .
V: TRBV11-2
size: .
J: TRBJ1-2
CDR3: CASSLVGAAHYGYTF
DNA: TGTGCCAGCAGCTTAGTGGGGGCCGCGCACTATGGCTACACCTTC

D: TRBD2
V: TRBV4-1
size: .
J: TRBJ2-2
CDR3: CASSQEASGSYTGELFF
DNA: TGCGCCAGCAGCCAAGAGGCCAGCGGGAGTTACACCGGGGAGCTGTTTTTT

D: .
V: TRBV28
size: .
J: TRBJ1-2
CDR3: CASSPVFAQENYGYTF
DNA: TGTGCCAGCAGCCCCGTTTTTGCTCAGGAGAACTATGGCTACACCTTC

D: .
V: TRBV7-6
size: .
J: TRBJ2-3
CDR3: CASSPLVAASTDTQYF
DNA: TGTGCCAGCAGCCCACTCGTAGCGGCTAGCACAGATACGCAGTATTTT

D: .
V: TRBV29-1
size: .
J: TRBJ1-1
CDR3: CSVVIMNTEAFF
DNA: TGCAGCGTGGTGATCATGAACACTGAAGCTTTCTTT

D: .
V: TRBV6-4
size: .
J: TRBJ2-1
CDR3: CASSEGTQNNEQFF
DNA: TGTGCCAGCAGTGAAGGGACACAGAACAATGAGCAGTTCTTC

D: .
V: TRBV7-8
size: .
J: TRBJ2-5
CDR3: CASSLPLETQYF
DNA: TGTGCCAGCAGCTTACCATTAGAGACCCAGTACTTC

D: .
V: TRBV11-2
size: .
J: TRBJ2-7
CDR3: CASSLSWDEQYF
DNA: TGTGCCAGCAGCTTAAGCTGGGACGAGCAGTACTTC

D: .
V: TRBV7-9
size: .
J: TRBJ2-7
CDR3: CASSSIEASGFRLGYEQYF
DNA: TGTGCCAGCAGCTCCATCGAGGCATCAGGGTTCCGGCTTGGCTACGAGCAGTACTTC

D: .
V: TRBV10-3
size: .
J: TRBJ2-1
CDR3: CAISEEFGGGSINNEQFF
DNA: TGTGCCATCAGTGAGGAGTTCGGAGGAGGATCCATCAACAATGAGCAGTTCTTC

D: .
V: TRBV27
size: once
J: TRBJ1-1
CDR3: CASSAGRLNTEAFF
DNA: TGTGCCAGCAGTGCGGGACGGTTGAACACTGAAGCTTTCTTT

D: .
V: TRBV27
size: few
J: TRBJ2-7
CDR3: CASSLSPNGKNYEQYF
DNA: TGTGCCAGCAGTTTATCCCCGAACGGGAAAAACTACGAGCAGTACTTC

D: TRBD1
V: TRBV14
size: .
J: TRBJ1-1
CDR3: CASSIRDRGHTEAFF
DNA: TGTGCCAGCAGCATACGGGACAGGGGGCATACTGAAGCTTTCTTT

D: TRBD2
V: TRBV15
size: .
J: TRBJ2-7
CDR3: CATSRDSGGISYEQYF
DNA: TGTGCCACCAGCAGAGATTCGGGGGGAATTTCCTACGAGCAGTACTTC

D: TRBD1
V: TRBV19
size: .
J: TRBJ2-2
CDR3: CASSSGTGLAGELFF
DNA: TGTGCCAGTAGCTCCGGGACAGGGTTGGCCGGGGAGCTGTTTTTT

D: .
V: TRBV27
size: .
J: TRBJ2-1
CDR3: CASSLRGSYNEQFF
DNA: TGTGCCAGCAGTTTACGAGGGTCCTACAATGAGCAGTTCTTC

D: .
V: TRBV9
size: once
J: TRBJ2-1
CDR3: CASSPPQGGSRQFF
DNA: TGTGCCAGCAGCCCTCCCCAGGGAGGTTCTAGGCAGTTCTTC

D: .
V: TRBV5-1
size: .
J: TRBJ2-1
CDR3: CASCEREISYNEQFF
DNA: TGCGCCAGCTGTGAGAGGGAGATCTCCTACAATGAGCAGTTCTTC

D: TRBD1
V: TRBV11-2
size: .
J: TRBJ2-2
CDR3: CASSGQGRIPGELFF
DNA: TGTGCCAGCAGTGGACAGGGAAGAATCCCCGGGGAGCTGTTTTTT

D: .
V: TRBV9
size: .
J: TRBJ2-7
CDR3: CASSVGPSETYEQYF
DNA: TGTGCCAGCAGCGTCGGGCCTAGCGAAACCTACGAGCAGTACTTC

D: .
V: TRBV7-9
size: .
J: TRBJ1-2
CDR3: CASSLVNEDIYGYTF
DNA: TGTGCCAGCAGCTTAGTGAACGAGGACATCTATGGCTACACCTTC

D: .
V: TRBV4-1
size: .
J: TRBJ1-2
CDR3: CASSQPSGYGYTF
DNA: TGCGCCAGCAGCCAACCCTCCGGTTATGGCTACACCTTC

D: TRBD1
V: TRBV2
size: .
J: TRBJ1-2
CDR3: CASSEGQGEGGYTF
DNA: TGTGCCAGCAGTGAAGGACAGGGAGAAGGTGGCTACACCTTC

D: .
V: TRBV29-1
size: .
J: TRBJ1-1
CDR3: CSVELNRSEAFF
DNA: TGCAGCGTTGAACTGAATCGGAGTGAAGCTTTCTTT

D: .
V: TRBV5-1
size: once
J: TRBJ2-4
CDR3: CASSAIPRGAKNIQYF
DNA: TGCGCCAGCAGCGCCATCCCTCGGGGGGCCAAAAACATTCAGTACTTC

D: TRBD2
V: TRBV5-1
size: .
J: TRBJ2-1
CDR3: CASSLEAGGFHEQFF
DNA: TGCGCCAGCAGCTTGGAGGCGGGAGGGTTTCATGAGCAGTTCTTC

D: TRBD2
V: TRBV2
size: .
J: TRBJ2-2
CDR3: CASSVVTSGSLTGELFF
DNA: TGTGCCAGCAGTGTGGTAACTAGCGGGAGTCTCACCGGGGAGCTGTTTTTT

D: .
V: TRBV11-2
size: .
J: TRBJ2-1
CDR3: CASSLKARTVYNEQFF
DNA: TGTGCCAGCAGCTTAAAGGCGCGGACTGTCTACAATGAGCAGTTCTTC

D: TRBD2
V: TRBV28
size: .
J: TRBJ2-7
CDR3: CASSLRLAGGTYEQYF
DNA: TGTGCCAGCAGTTTAAGGCTAGCGGGAGGCACCTACGAGCAGTACTTC